This TCR beta chain was sequenced for a study of T cell changes during pregnancy in multiple sclerosis. TCRdb's copy holds only in-frame clones and misses some; the assay was immunoSEQ multiplex PCR. The sample contains 40,000 to 45,000 clones, about 95% of which appear only once. The TCR comes from a female donor with multiple sclerosis, enrolled in a pregnancy study. Sample: peripheral blood, taken in the third trimester of pregnancy.

This chain's CDR3 is CASSKGGNTEAFF. For the CDR3, the DNA is TGTGCCAGTAGTAAAGGGGGGAACACTGAAGCTTTCTTT. The rearrangement joins TRBV19 to TRBJ1-1, with a tentative D call TRBD1 (6 bases). V lost 4 bases to trimming and J lost 1 base, with 7 bases between them. Germline values: CDR1 LNHDA, CDR2 SQIVND (reference sequence). This CDR3 is built from 13 residues. The complete variable domain, with remaining parts taken from reference TRBV19 and TRBJ1-1, reads DGGITQSPKYLFRKEGQNVTLSCEQNLNHDAMYWYRQDPGQGLRLIYYSQIVNDFQKGDIAEGYSVSREKKESFPLTVTSAQKNPTAFYLCASSKGGNTEAFFGQGTRLTVV.